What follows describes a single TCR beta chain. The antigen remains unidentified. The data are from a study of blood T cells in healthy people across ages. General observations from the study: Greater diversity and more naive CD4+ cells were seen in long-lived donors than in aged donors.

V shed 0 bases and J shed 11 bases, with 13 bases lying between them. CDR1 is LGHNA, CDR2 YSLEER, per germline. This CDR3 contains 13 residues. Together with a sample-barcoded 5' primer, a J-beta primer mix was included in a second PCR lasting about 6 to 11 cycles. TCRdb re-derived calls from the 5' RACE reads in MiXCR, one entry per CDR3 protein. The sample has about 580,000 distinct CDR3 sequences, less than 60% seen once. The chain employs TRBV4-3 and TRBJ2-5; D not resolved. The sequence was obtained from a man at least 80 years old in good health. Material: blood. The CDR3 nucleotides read TGCGCCAGCAGCCAAGATAACTCCAATGAGCAGTACTTC. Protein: CASSQDNSNEQYF.